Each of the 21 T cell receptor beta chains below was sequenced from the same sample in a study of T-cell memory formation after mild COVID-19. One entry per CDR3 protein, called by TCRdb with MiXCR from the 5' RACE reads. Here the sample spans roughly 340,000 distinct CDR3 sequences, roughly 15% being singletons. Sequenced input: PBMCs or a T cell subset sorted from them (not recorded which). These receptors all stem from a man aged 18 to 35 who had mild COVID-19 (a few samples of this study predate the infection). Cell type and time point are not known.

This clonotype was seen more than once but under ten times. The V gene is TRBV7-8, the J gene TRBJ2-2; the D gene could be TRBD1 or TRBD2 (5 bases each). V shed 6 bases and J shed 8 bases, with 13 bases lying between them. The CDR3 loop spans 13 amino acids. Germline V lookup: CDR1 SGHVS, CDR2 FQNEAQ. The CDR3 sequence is CASRGTVPGELFF. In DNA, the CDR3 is TGTGCCAGCAGAGGGACGGTGCCAGGGGAGCTGTTTTTT.

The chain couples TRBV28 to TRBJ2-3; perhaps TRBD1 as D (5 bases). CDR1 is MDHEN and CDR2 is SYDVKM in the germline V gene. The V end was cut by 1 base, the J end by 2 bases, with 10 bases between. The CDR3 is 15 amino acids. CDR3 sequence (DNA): TGTGCCAGCAGTTTATCCCAGGGCCTCACAGATACGCAGTATTTT. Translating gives CASSLSQGLTDTQYF.

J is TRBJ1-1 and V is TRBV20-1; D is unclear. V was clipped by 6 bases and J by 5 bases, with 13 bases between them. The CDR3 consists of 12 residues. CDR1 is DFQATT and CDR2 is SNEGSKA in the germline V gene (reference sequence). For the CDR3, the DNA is TGCAGTGCCTGTGGGAGTTGGACTGAAGCTTTCTTT. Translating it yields CSACGSWTEAFF.

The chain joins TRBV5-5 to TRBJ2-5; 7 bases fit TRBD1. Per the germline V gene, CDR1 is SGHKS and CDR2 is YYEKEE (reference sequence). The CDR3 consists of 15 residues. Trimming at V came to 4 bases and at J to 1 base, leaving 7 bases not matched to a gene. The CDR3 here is CASSPGTVLQETQYF. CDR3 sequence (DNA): TGTGCCAGCAGCCCGGGGACAGTCCTCCAAGAGACCCAGTACTTC.

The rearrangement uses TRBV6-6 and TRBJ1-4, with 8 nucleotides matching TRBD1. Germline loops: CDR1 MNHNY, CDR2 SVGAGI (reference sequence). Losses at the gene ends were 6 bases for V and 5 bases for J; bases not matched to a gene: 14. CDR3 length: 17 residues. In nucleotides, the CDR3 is TGTGCCAGCAGAAAAAGGGGTCTGACAGGGGAGAATGAAAAACTGTTTTTT. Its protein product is CASRKRGLTGENEKLFF.

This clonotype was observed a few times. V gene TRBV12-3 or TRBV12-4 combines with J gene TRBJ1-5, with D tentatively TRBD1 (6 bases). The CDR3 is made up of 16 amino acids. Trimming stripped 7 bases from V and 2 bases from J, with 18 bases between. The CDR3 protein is CASTYLSGVGNQPQHF. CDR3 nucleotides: TGTGCCAGCACCTACCTTTCAGGGGTTGGCAATCAGCCCCAGCATTTT.

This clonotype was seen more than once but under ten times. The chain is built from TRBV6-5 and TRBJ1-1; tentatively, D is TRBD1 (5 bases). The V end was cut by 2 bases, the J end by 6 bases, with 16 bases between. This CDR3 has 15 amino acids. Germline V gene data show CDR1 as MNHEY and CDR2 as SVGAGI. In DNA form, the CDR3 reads TGTGCCAGCAGTTACCCCGGGTCAGGGCGGGCTGAAGCTTTCTTT. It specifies CASSYPGSGRAEAFF.

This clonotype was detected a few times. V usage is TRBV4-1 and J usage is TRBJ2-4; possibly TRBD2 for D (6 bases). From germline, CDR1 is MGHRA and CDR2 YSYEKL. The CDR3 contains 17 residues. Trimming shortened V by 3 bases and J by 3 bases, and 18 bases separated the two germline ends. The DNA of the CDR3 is TGCGCCAGCAGCCAGTCTCGGGGGACGGACGTCAAAAACATTCAGTACTTC. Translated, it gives CASSQSRGTDVKNIQYF.

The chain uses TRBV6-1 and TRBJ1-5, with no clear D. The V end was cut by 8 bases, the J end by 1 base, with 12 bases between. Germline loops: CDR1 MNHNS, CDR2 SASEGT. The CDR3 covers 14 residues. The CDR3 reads CASGAVDSNQPQHF. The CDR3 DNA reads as TGTGCCAGCGGCGCGGTAGACAGCAATCAGCCCCAGCATTTT.

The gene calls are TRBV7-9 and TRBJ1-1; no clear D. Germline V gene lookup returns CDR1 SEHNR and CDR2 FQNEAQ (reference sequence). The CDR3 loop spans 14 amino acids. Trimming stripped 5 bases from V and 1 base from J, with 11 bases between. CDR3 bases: TGTGCCAGCAGCCCAGAGAGTAGGAACACTGAAGCTTTCTTT. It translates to CASSPESRNTEAFF.

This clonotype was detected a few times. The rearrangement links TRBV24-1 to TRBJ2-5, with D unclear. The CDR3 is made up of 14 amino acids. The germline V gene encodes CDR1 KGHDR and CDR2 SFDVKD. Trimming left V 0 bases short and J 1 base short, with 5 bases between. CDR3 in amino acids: CATSDLGSQETQYF. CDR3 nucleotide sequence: TGTGCCACCAGTGATTTGGGCAGCCAAGAGACCCAGTACTTC.

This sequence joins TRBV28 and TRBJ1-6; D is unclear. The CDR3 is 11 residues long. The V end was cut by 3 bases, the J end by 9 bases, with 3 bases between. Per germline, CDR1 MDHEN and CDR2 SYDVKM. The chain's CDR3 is CASSFSSPLHF. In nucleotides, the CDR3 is TGTGCCAGCAGTTTTAGTTCACCCCTCCACTTT.

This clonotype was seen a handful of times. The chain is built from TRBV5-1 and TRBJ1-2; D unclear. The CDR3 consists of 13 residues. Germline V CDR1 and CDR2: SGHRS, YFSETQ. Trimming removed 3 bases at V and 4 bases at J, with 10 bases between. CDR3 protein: CASSSDGPYGYTF. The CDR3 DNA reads TGCGCCAGCAGCTCCGACGGACCCTATGGCTACACCTTC. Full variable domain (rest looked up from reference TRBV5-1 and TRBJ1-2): KAGVTQTPRYLIKTRGQQVTLSCSPISGHRSVSWYQQTPGQGLQFLFEYFSETQRNKGNFPGRFSGRQFSNSRSEMNVSTLELGDSALYLCASSSDGPYGYTFGSGTRLTVV.

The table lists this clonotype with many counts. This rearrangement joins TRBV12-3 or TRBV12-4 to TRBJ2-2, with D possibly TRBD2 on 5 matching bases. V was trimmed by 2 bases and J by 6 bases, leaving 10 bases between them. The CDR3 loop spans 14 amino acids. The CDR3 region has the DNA TGTGCCAGCAGTTTATACGGGGTATCCGGGGAGCTGTTTTTT. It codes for CASSLYGVSGELFF.

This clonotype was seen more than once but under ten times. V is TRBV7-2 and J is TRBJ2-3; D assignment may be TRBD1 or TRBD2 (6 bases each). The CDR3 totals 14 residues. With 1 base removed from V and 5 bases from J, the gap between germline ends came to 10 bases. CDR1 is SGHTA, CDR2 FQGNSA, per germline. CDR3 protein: CASSLEGGRDTQYF. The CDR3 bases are TGTGCCAGCAGCTTAGAGGGGGGCAGAGATACGCAGTATTTT.

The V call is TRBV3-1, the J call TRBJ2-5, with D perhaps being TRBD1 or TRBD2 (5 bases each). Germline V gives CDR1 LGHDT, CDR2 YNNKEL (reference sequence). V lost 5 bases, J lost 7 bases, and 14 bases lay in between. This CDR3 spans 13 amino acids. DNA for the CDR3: TGTGCCAGCAGCTTCGACCCGAGGGGGACCCAGTACTTC. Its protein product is CASSFDPRGTQYF.

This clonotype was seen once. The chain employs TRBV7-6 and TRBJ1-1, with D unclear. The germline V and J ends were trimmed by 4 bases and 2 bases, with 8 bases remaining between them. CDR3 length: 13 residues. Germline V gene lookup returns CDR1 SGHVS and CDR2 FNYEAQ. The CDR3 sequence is CASSSRINTEAFF. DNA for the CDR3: TGTGCCAGCAGCTCACGGATTAACACTGAAGCTTTCTTT.

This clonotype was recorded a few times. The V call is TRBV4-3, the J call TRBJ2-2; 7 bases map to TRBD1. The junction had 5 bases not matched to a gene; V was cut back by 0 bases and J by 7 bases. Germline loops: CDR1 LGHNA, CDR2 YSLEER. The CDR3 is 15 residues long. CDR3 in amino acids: CASSQDEGAGGELFF. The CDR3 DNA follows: TGCGCCAGCAGCCAAGATGAGGGGGCGGGCGGGGAGCTGTTTTTT.

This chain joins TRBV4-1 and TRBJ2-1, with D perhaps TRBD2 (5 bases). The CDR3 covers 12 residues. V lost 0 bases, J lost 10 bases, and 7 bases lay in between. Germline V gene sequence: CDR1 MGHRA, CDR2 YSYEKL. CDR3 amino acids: CASSQDQREQFF. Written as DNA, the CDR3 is TGCGCCAGCAGCCAAGATCAGCGGGAGCAGTTCTTC.

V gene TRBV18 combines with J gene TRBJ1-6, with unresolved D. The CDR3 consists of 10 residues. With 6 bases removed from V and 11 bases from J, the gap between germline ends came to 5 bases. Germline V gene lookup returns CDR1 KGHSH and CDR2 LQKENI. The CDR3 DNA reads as TGTGCCAGCTCCCACACACCCCTCCACTTT. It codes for CASSHTPLHF. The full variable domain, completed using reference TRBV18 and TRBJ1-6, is NAGVMQNPRHLVRRRGQEARLRCSPMKGHSHVYWYRQLPEEGLKFMVYLQKENIIDESGMPKERFSAEFPKEGPSILRIQQVVRGDSAAYFCASSHTPLHFGNGTRLTVT.

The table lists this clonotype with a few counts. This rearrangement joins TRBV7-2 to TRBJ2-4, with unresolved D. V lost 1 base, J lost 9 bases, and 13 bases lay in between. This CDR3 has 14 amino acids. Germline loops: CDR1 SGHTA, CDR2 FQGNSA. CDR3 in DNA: TGTGCCAGCAGCTTAGATGCACGGTGGGGCATTCAGTACTTC. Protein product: CASSLDARWGIQYF.